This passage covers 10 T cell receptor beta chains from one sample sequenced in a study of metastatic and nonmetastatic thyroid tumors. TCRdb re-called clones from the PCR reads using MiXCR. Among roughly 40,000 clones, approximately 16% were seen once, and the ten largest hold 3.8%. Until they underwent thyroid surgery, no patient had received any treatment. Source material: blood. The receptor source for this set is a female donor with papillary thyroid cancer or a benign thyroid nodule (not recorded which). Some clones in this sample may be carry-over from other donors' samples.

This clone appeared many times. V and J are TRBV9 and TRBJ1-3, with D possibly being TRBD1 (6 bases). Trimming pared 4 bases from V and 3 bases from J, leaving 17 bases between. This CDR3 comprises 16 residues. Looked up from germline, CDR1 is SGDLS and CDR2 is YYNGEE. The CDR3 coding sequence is TGTGCCAGCAGCAGCGGCCCAGGGGCTTATGGAAACACCATATATTTT. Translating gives CASSSGPGAYGNTIYF.

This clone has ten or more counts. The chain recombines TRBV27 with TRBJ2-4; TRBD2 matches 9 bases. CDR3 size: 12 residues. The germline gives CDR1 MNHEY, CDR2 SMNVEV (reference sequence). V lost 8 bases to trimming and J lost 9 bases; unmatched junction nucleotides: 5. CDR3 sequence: CASAFSGSIQYF. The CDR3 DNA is TGTGCCAGCGCCTTTAGCGGGAGCATTCAGTACTTC.

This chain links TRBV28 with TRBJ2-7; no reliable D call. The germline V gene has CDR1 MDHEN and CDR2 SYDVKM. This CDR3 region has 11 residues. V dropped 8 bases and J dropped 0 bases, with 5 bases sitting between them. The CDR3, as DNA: TGTGCCAGCGCTACCTCCTACGAGCAGTACTTC. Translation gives CASATSYEQYF.

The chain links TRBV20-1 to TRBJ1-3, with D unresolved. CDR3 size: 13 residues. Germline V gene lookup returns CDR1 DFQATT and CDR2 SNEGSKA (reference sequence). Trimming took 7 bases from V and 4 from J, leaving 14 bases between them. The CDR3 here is CSVPSPSGNTIYF. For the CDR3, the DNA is TGCAGTGTCCCGAGTCCCTCCGGAAACACCATATATTTT.

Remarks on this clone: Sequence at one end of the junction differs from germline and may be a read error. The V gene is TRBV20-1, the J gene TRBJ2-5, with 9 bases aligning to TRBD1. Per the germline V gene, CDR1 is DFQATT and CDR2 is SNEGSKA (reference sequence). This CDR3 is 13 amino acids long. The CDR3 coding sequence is TGCGGTGCACGGGACAGGGCACGAGAGACCCAGTACTTC. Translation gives CGARDRARETQYF.

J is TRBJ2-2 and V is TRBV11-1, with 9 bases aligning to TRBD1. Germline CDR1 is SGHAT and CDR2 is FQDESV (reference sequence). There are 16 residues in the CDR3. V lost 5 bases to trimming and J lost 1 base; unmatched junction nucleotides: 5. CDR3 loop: CASSPDRGLNTGELFF. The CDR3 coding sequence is TGTGCCAGCAGCCCGGACAGGGGCTTGAACACCGGGGAGCTGTTTTTT.

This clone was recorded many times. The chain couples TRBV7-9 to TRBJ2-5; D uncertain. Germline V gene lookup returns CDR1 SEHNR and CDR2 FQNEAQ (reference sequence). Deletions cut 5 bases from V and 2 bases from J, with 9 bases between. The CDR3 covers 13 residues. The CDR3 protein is CASSPSRQETQYF. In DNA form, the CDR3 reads TGTGCCAGCAGCCCCAGCAGGCAAGAGACCCAGTACTTC.

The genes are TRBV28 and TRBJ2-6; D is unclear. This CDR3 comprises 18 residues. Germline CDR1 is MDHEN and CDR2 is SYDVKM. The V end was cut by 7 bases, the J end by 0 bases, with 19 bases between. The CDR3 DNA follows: TGTGCCAGCACCCCACAGCCAATTACCTCCTCTGGGGCCAACGTCCTGACTTTC. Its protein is CASTPQPITSSGANVLTF.

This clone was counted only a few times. CDR3 loop: CASRIRGETNQPQHF. The CDR3 coding sequence is TGTGCCAGCAGAATTCGGGGGGAGACCAATCAGCCCCAGCATTTT. The chain combines TRBV6-1 with TRBJ1-5; tentative D call: TRBD1 (5 bases). The germline V and J ends were trimmed by 6 bases and 3 bases, with 15 bases remaining between them. This CDR3 is built from 15 residues. CDR1 and CDR2 from the germline V gene are MNHNS and SASEGT.

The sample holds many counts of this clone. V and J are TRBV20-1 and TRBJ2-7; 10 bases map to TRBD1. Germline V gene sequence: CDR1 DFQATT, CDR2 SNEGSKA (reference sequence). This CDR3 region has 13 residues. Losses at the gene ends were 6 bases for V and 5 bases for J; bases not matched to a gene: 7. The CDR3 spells CSANRDRGDEQYF. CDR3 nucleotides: TGCAGTGCCAACCGGGACAGGGGCGACGAGCAGTACTTC.